The rows below give T cell receptor beta chains drawn from one sample of a study of blood T cell repertoires in COVID-19. TCRdb's copy holds only in-frame clones and misses some; the assay was immunoSEQ multiplex PCR. The sample gives 250,000 or so clones, 85% to 90% of which show up once; roughly 4.9% is in the top ten. The specimen was peripheral blood. Receptor source: an older woman with COVID-19, enrolled during active disease. Each CDR3 is given with its conserved first and last residue. A D gene is named only where the DNA matches it firmly. The listing skips clone size in some rows; elsewhere it reads once, few, many or a size class.

abundance,d_gene,j_gene,v_gene,CDR3nt,CDR3aa
-,TRBD1,TRBJ1-6,TRBV6-2/TRBV6-3,TGTGCCAGCAGCAGACAGGGAGCCTACACCCTCCACTTT,CASSRQGAYTLHF
-,TRBD2,TRBJ2-1,TRBV6-4,TGTGCCAGCAGCCCCCTAGCGGGAAGGTATAATGAGCAGTTCTTC,CASSPLAGRYNEQFF
-,-,TRBJ1-4,TRBV5-5,TGTGCCAGCAGCTTGGTGGACATCTGGAATGAAAAACTGTTTTTT,CASSLVDIWNEKLFF
-,-,TRBJ1-4,TRBV5-4,TGTGCCAGCAGCTTGACTGGCCGGAGGGCTGAAAAACTGTTTTTT,CASSLTGRRAEKLFF
-,TRBD1,TRBJ2-6,TRBV5-1,TGCGCCAGCAGCTGGACAGGGGGCGCTGGGGCCAACGTCCTGACTTTC,CASSWTGGAGANVLTF
once,-,TRBJ2-2,TRBV9,TGTGCCAGCGTACGGGATTTGGACACCGGGGAGCTGTTTTTT,CASVRDLDTGELFF
-,TRBD2,TRBJ2-3,TRBV6-1,TGTGCCAGCAGTGGCCAACCGGGACTAGCGGGGACAGATACGCAGTATTTT,CASSGQPGLAGTDTQYF
once,TRBD1,TRBJ1-1,TRBV30,TGTGCCTGGAGTCAAAAACAGGGGGGTGTGGGTGAAGCTTTCTTT,CAWSQKQGGVGEAFF
once,TRBD1,TRBJ1-2,TRBV28,TGTGCCAGCAGACCCGGGACAGGGCATAACTATGGCTACACCTTC,CASRPGTGHNYGYTF
-,-,TRBJ1-1,TRBV6-4,TGTGCCAGCAGTTACAGGGCGAACACTGAAGCTTTCTTT,CASSYRANTEAFF
-,-,TRBJ1-1,TRBV20-1,TGCAGTGCAACGCCTGACAATGAAGCTTTCTTT,CSATPDNEAFF
few,-,TRBJ1-1,TRBV6-4,TGTGCCAGCAGTCTAGAGAGGAACACTGAAGCTTTCTTT,CASSLERNTEAFF
once,-,TRBJ2-1,TRBV11-1,TGTGCCAGCAGCTCCATGTCGGGGAGGAGGTATGAGCAGTTCTTC,CASSSMSGRRYEQFF
-,-,TRBJ2-3,TRBV6-5,TGTGCCAGCAGGAGTCAGGGCGGTACGCAGTATTTT,CASRSQGGTQYF
-,TRBD1,TRBJ1-4,TRBV18,TGTGCCAGCTCGGCAACAGGGGGACCAAATGAAAAACTGTTTTTT,CASSATGGPNEKLFF
-,-,TRBJ1-2,TRBV7-3,TGTGCCAGCAGCCCGAGGGGAGGGCTAACCTATGGCTACACCTTC,CASSPRGGLTYGYTF
-,-,TRBJ1-1,TRBV6-1,TGTGCCAGCAGTGATAGGGGGACTGAAGCTTTCTTT,CASSDRGTEAFF
once,-,TRBJ2-2,TRBV9,TGTGCCAGCAGCGTCTCGGACTCAATCGGAGGCACCGGGGAGCTGTTTTTT,CASSVSDSIGGTGELFF
-,TRBD1,TRBJ2-2,TRBV5-6,TGTGCCAGCAGCTTTGGGATTACAGGGGCCGGGGAGCTGTTTTTT,CASSFGITGAGELFF
-,TRBD1,TRBJ1-1,TRBV19,TGTGCCAGTAGTACCTGGACAGGGTCTGAAGCTTTCTTT,CASSTWTGSEAFF
-,-,TRBJ1-6,TRBV7-6,TGTGCCAGCAGCTTAGGCACAGAATATAATTCACCCCTCCACTTT,CASSLGTEYNSPLHF
once,TRBD2,TRBJ2-1,TRBV7-9,TGTGCCAGCAGCTCAGCGAGCCGGCGGGGGTATGAGCAGTTCTTC,CASSSASRRGYEQFF
-,-,TRBJ2-2,TRBV7-3,TGTGCCAGCAGCTTTCACAGGAACACCGGGGAGCTGTTTTTT,CASSFHRNTGELFF
-,TRBD2,TRBJ2-5,TRBV3-1/TRBV3-2,TGTGCCAGCAGCCAAGCCGCGGGAGGGAAGGGGCAAGAGACCCAGTACTTC,CASSQAAGGKGQETQYF
-,-,TRBJ1-1,TRBV5-1,TGCGCCAGCAGCCCGACGGACGTCAGGGTGAACACTGAAGCTTTCTTT,CASSPTDVRVNTEAFF
-,-,TRBJ1-2,TRBV10-1,TGCGCCAGCAGTGAGTCGGTGGGGCGCGGCTACACCTTC,CASSESVGRGYTF
few,TRBD2,TRBJ2-7,TRBV5-6,TGTGCCAGCAGCCCGCGACTAGCGGATAAATCCTACGAGCAGTACTTC,CASSPRLADKSYEQYF
-,TRBD1,TRBJ2-7,TRBV23-1,TGCGCCAGCAGTCACAGACAGGGGGCCCTGTGGTACTTC,CASSHRQGALWYF
-,TRBD2,TRBJ2-7,TRBV19,TGTGCCAGTAGTATCTCCGGGACTAGCGGGAGTGGTTACGAGCAGTACTTC,CASSISGTSGSGYEQYF
-,-,TRBJ2-1,TRBV29-1,TGCAGCGTTGTGCCTAACCCAAAAGACATCGGGGATGAGCAGTTCTTC,CSVVPNPKDIGDEQFF
few,-,TRBJ1-5,TRBV2,TGTGCCAGCAGTGAATTGGGGCCAGGTCAGCCCCAGCATTTT,CASSELGPGQPQHF
-,-,TRBJ1-6,TRBV20-1,TGCAGTGCTAGTGTGGGCAGGGGTATGAATTCACCCCTCCACTTT,CSASVGRGMNSPLHF
-,-,TRBJ1-2,TRBV28,TGTGCCAGCAGTGACCGCGCGGGCGGCTACACCTTC,CASSDRAGGYTF
-,-,TRBJ2-3,TRBV30,TGTGCCTGGAGTGTACGAGGCGCTTATACGCAGTATTTT,CAWSVRGAYTQYF
-,TRBD2,TRBJ2-5,TRBV19,TGTGCCAGTAGTACCATCCAATGGGGAGGGCAAGAGACCCAGTACTTC,CASSTIQWGGQETQYF
few,TRBD1,TRBJ2-7,TRBV6-5,TGTGCCAGCAATGGACAGGGCCGGGCAGCGCAGTACTTC,CASNGQGRAAQYF
-,-,TRBJ1-4,TRBV4-3,TGCGCCAGCAGCCAAGATGGCGGAGGGAATGAAAAACTGTTTTTT,CASSQDGGGNEKLFF
once,-,TRBJ2-1,TRBV12-3/TRBV12-4,TGTGCCAGCAGTTATAATTACAATGAGCAGTTCTTC,CASSYNYNEQFF
-,-,TRBJ2-7,TRBV30,TGTGCCTGGAGTGTACAGGCTAGGGGGGAGCAGTACTTC,CAWSVQARGEQYF
-,TRBD2,TRBJ2-6,TRBV28,TGTGCCAGCAGCCCGCGGGGGGCTGGGGCCAACGTCCTGACTTTC,CASSPRGAGANVLTF
-,TRBD2,TRBJ2-1,TRBV3-1/TRBV3-2,TGTGCCAGCACTCTGGGGACTAGCGGGAGCAGGGGTGAGCAGTTCTTC,CASTLGTSGSRGEQFF
-,-,TRBJ2-2,TRBV30,TGTGCCTGGAGTGGACAGGCTAACACCGGGGAGCTGTTTTTT,CAWSGQANTGELFF
-,TRBD2,TRBJ2-1,TRBV12-5,TGTGCTAGTGGTTCCGCTGGGTCTAGCGGGAGTAGTGAGCAGTTCTTC,CASGSAGSSGSSEQFF
-,-,TRBJ1-1,TRBV14,TGTGCCAGCAGCGGACAGATGAACACTGAAGCTTTCTTT,CASSGQMNTEAFF
-,-,TRBJ2-7,TRBV11-2,TGTGCCAGCAGCAGAAACAGTTACGCCTACGAGCAGTACTTC,CASSRNSYAYEQYF
once,-,TRBJ2-1,TRBV19,TGTGCCAGTAACGGACAAAACAATGAGCAGTTCTTC,CASNGQNNEQFF
-,-,TRBJ1-2,TRBV4-3,TGCGCCAGCAGCCAAGATTTGAGTCGTGGCTATGGCTACACCTTC,CASSQDLSRGYGYTF
-,TRBD1,TRBJ2-1,TRBV19,TGTGCCAGTAGTATACGCCCGAGACAGGGTGTGAATGAGCAGTTCTTC,CASSIRPRQGVNEQFF
-,-,TRBJ1-2,TRBV24-1,TGTGCCACCAGTGGGGGGGGCGTCTCTCATGGCTACACCTTC,CATSGGGVSHGYTF
-,TRBD2,TRBJ2-7,TRBV9,TGTGCCAGCAGCGTAGCTGCGCTAGCGGGAGAAGGCGAGCAGTACTTC,CASSVAALAGEGEQYF
-,TRBD1,TRBJ2-3,TRBV5-4,TGTGCCAGCCGCCCCTCGGGACAGAGCACAGATACGCAGTATTTT,CASRPSGQSTDTQYF
-,TRBD2,TRBJ2-2,TRBV5-1,TGCGCCAGCAGCAGGCTAGCGGGAGCTCCCGGGGAGCTGTTTTTT,CASSRLAGAPGELFF
-,-,TRBJ1-2,TRBV2,TGTGCCAGCAGTCTCACAGGAGTGGGCTATGGCTACACCTTC,CASSLTGVGYGYTF
-,-,TRBJ1-2,TRBV28,TGTGCCAGCAGTTTGGATGGGCTGGACTATGGCTACACCTTC,CASSLDGLDYGYTF
-,TRBD1,TRBJ1-2,TRBV28,TGTGCCAGCAGTTTGCGAGCAGGGGGCAGGGGCTATGGCTACACCTTC,CASSLRAGGRGYGYTF
-,TRBD1,TRBJ1-3,TRBV10-2,TGCGCCAGCAGTGAGTCAGACAGGGGGAGTGGAAACACCATATATTTT,CASSESDRGSGNTIYF
-,TRBD2,TRBJ2-7,TRBV29-1,TGCAGCGCCCGAAAGCGGGGTGACTCCTACGAGCAGTACTTC,CSARKRGDSYEQYF
-,TRBD1,TRBJ1-6,TRBV27,TGTGCCAGCGGTAGGGGACAGGGAACTAATAATTCACCCCTCCACTTT,CASGRGQGTNNSPLHF
once,-,TRBJ1-1,TRBV28,TGTGCCAGCAGTTTAACCAGGGTTAACACTGAAGCTTTCTTT,CASSLTRVNTEAFF